The 6 T cell receptor beta chains in this list originate from one sample, sequenced in a study of neurological immune-mediated disorders. Using its own MiXCR run on the 5' RACE reads, TCRdb lists one record per CDR3 protein. The sample consists of 25,000 to 40,000 distinct CDR3 sequences, approximately 1.6% of them appearing once. Sequences were obtained from PBMCs. The origin of the receptors is a woman aged 25 to 45 with multiple sclerosis.

This clonotype was picked up many times. In DNA, the CDR3 is TGTGCCAGCAGCTTAAGAGGCAGCTCTGGAAACACCATATATTTT. It encodes CASSLRGSSGNTIYF. The V gene is TRBV7-9, the J gene TRBJ1-3, with D unresolved. V dropped 2 bases and J dropped 0 bases, with 8 bases sitting between them. The CDR3 is 15 amino acids. The germline CDR1 and CDR2 sequences are SEHNR and FQNEAQ (reference sequence).

In this sample, this clonotype turned up many times. This sequence joins TRBV5-6 and TRBJ2-7; weak D call: TRBD2 (6 bases). The CDR3 runs to 14 residues. The germline CDR1 and CDR2 sequences are SGHDT and YYEEEE. V lost 0 bases, J lost 4 bases, and 11 bases lay in between. Here the CDR3 DNA reads TGTGCCAGCAGCTTGGGCGCGGCGGGGTACGAGCAGTACTTC. Protein sequence: CASSLGAAGYEQYF.

This clonotype was recorded at least ten times. CDR3 loop: CASSSYSGANVLTF. The CDR3 DNA reads TGTGCCAGCAGCTCTTACTCTGGGGCCAACGTCCTGACTTTC. V is TRBV7-6 and J is TRBJ2-6; D gene ambiguous. Trimming removed 4 bases at V and 0 bases at J, with 4 bases between. This CDR3 has 14 residues. From germline, CDR1 is SGHVS and CDR2 FNYEAQ.

At least ten counts were recorded for this clonotype. The chain has TRBV5-1 and TRBJ2-5; 9 bases are shared with TRBD1. The CDR3 consists of 15 residues. From germline, CDR1 is SGHRS and CDR2 YFSETQ. V lost 4 bases to trimming and J lost 5 bases; unmatched junction nucleotides: 9. In nucleotides, the CDR3 is TGCGCCAGCAGCCTCATGGGACAGGGAAGCGAGACCCAGTACTTC. Translation gives CASSLMGQGSETQYF. The variable domain in full, completed from reference TRBV5-1 and TRBJ2-5, reads KAGVTQTPRYLIKTRGQQVTLSCSPISGHRSVSWYQQTPGQGLQFLFEYFSETQRNKGNFPGRFSGRQFSNSRSEMNVSTLELGDSALYLCASSLMGQGSETQYFGPGTRLLVL.

This clonotype occurred many times. The chain links TRBV5-1 to TRBJ2-2; 8 nucleotides align to TRBD1. Germline V gene sequence: CDR1 SGHRS, CDR2 YFSETQ. V lost 3 bases to trimming and J lost 7 bases; unmatched junction nucleotides: 8. The CDR3 covers 15 residues. DNA of the CDR3: TGCGCCAGCAGCTGGACCCAGGGGGCTAGCGGGGAGCTGTTTTTT. Translation: CASSWTQGASGELFF. Drawing the rest from reference TRBV5-1 and TRBJ2-2, the complete variable domain is KAGVTQTPRYLIKTRGQQVTLSCSPISGHRSVSWYQQTPGQGLQFLFEYFSETQRNKGNFPGRFSGRQFSNSRSEMNVSTLELGDSALYLCASSWTQGASGELFFGEGSRLTVL.

This clonotype was counted at least ten times. The rearrangement joins TRBV4-3 to TRBJ2-1; D unresolved. Germline CDR1 reads LGHNA; CDR2 reads YSLEER. The CDR3 is 13 residues long. V was trimmed by 1 base and J by 6 bases, leaving 7 bases between them. This chain's CDR3 is CASSQVRINEQFF. For the CDR3, the DNA is TGCGCCAGCAGCCAAGTTAGAATCAATGAGCAGTTCTTC.